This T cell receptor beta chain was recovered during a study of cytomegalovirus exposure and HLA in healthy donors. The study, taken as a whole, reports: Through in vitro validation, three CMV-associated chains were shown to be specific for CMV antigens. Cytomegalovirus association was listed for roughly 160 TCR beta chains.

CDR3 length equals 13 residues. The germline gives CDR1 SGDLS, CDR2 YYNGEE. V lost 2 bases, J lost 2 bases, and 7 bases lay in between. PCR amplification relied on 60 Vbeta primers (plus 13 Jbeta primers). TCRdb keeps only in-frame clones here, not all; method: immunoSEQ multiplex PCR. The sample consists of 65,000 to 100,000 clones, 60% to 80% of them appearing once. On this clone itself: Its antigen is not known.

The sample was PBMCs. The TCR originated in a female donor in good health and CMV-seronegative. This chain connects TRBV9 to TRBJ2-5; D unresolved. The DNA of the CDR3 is TGTGCCAGCAGCGTCGGCAGGCAAGAGACCCAGTACTTC. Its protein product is CASSVGRQETQYF. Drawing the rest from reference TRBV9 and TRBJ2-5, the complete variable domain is DSGVTQTPKHLITATGQRVTLRCSPRSGDLSVYWYQQSLDQGLQFLIQYYNGEERAKGNILERFSAQQFPDLHSELNLSSLELGDSALYFCASSVGRQETQYFGPGTRLLVL.